The 21 T cell receptor beta chains listed next were all sequenced from one sample in a study of blood T cells in healthy people across ages. Primed by a sample-barcoded 5' primer and a J-beta primer mix, a second PCR proceeded for 7 to 11 cycles. TCRdb passed the 5' RACE reads through MiXCR, listing each CDR3 protein once. This table holds some 1,500,000 distinct CDR3 sequences, approximately 42% found once. The specimen sequenced was blood. Receptor source: a woman younger than 35 in good health.

There are many counts of this clonotype. The chain is built from TRBV27 and TRBJ2-7; 11 bases are shared with TRBD2. Germline CDR1 MNHEY, CDR2 SMNVEV (reference sequence). The ends lost 5 bases at V and 4 bases at J; junction bases unmatched: 7. The CDR3 extends over 15 amino acids. CDR3 region: CASSPASGRSYEQYF. CDR3 DNA: TGTGCCAGCAGTCCAGCTAGCGGGAGGTCGTACGAGCAGTACTTC.

The chain recombines TRBV6-5 with TRBJ1-3; no firm D call. CDR1 and CDR2 from the germline V gene are MNHEY and SVGAGI. Trimming removed 8 bases at V and 4 bases at J, with 15 bases between. CDR3 length equals 14 residues. The CDR3 sequence: CASRKAVSGNTIYF. As DNA, the CDR3 is TGTGCCAGCCGGAAGGCCGTCTCAGGAAACACCATATATTTT.

Concerning this clonotype: A much larger clone lies one base from this, so it may be a read error. This sequence joins TRBV4-3 and TRBJ2-7; either TRBD1 or TRBD2 may fit D (5 bases each). Trimming shortened V by 4 bases and J by 5 bases, and 15 bases separated the two germline ends. Germline V gene sequence: CDR1 LGHNA, CDR2 YSLEER. CDR3 size: 14 residues. The CDR3 DNA is TGCGCCAGCAGCCTTGGAAAGGGACCCGACGAGCAGTACTTC. This translates into CASSLGKGPDEQYF.

V gene TRBV30 combines with J gene TRBJ2-7, with unresolved D. The CDR3 is made up of 11 amino acids. V dropped 1 base and J dropped 5 bases, with 6 bases sitting between them. Germline values: CDR1 GTSNPN, CDR2 SVGIG (reference sequence). The CDR3 DNA reads TGTGCCTGGAGTGACACGGACGAGCAGTACTTC. Translation: CAWSDTDEQYF.

J is TRBJ2-7 and V is TRBV7-8; 11 nucleotides line up with TRBD2. V was pared by 5 bases and J by 4 bases, with 4 bases of the junction left unmatched. The CDR3 spans 14 residues. The germline V gene encodes CDR1 SGHVS and CDR2 FQNEAQ. For the CDR3, the DNA is TGTGCCAGCAGCATCACTAGCGGGGGTTACGAGCAGTACTTC. Its protein is CASSITSGGYEQYF.

This clonotype was observed a handful of times. This chain uses TRBV7-2 with TRBJ2-7, with 10 bases matching TRBD2. The CDR3 has 16 residues. With 5 bases clipped from V and 0 bases from J, the junction kept 7 bases outside the gene matches. The germline V gene encodes CDR1 SGHTA and CDR2 FQGNSA. In DNA, the CDR3 is TGTGCCAGCAGCCCTGAGCGGGGGGGCCTCTCCTACGAGCAGTACTTC. This sequence encodes CASSPERGGLSYEQYF.

The count of this clonotype is one. The chain has TRBV10-3 and TRBJ2-2, with TRBD1 as a possible D gene (6 bases). Germline V gene lookup returns CDR1 ENHRY and CDR2 SYGVKD. V was trimmed by 3 bases and J by 3 bases, leaving 14 bases between them. The CDR3 totals 16 residues. The chain's CDR3 is CAISEETGMHTGELFF. The CDR3 coding sequence is TGTGCCATCAGTGAAGAGACAGGTATGCACACCGGGGAGCTGTTTTTT.

This clonotype was seen more than once but under ten times. The chain recombines TRBV11-2 with TRBJ2-1; D unclear. V was pared by 1 base and J by 1 base, with 8 bases between. The CDR3 is 15 residues long. Germline V gene data show CDR1 as SGHAT and CDR2 as FQNNGV. The CDR3 DNA sequence: TGTGCCAGCAGCTTAGGTAGAGAGTCCTACAATGAGCAGTTCTTC. It yields the protein CASSLGRESYNEQFF.

This sequence joins TRBV7-2 and TRBJ2-5; unclear D gene. Germline CDR1 reads SGHTA; CDR2 reads FQGNSA. V was trimmed by 5 bases and J by 4 bases, leaving 8 bases between them. The CDR3 is 12 residues long. The CDR3 reads CASSPFAETQYF. For the CDR3, the DNA is TGTGCCAGCAGCCCGTTTGCAGAGACCCAGTACTTC.

In nucleotides, the CDR3 is TGTGCCAGCAGGAAGCCCCTTGGGGGAGGGGGCACAGATACGCAGTATTTT. Its protein is CASRKPLGGGGTDTQYF. The J gene is TRBJ2-3, the V gene TRBV6-2 or TRBV6-3, with 7 bases that match TRBD2. Germline lookup yields CDR1 MNHEY and CDR2 SVGEGT. The CDR3 length is 17 residues. Trimming at V came to 6 bases and at J to 1 base, leaving 13 bases not matched to a gene.

The chain is built from TRBV11-1 and TRBJ1-6; no clear D gene. The CDR3 has 15 amino acids. From germline, CDR1 is SGHAT and CDR2 FQDESV (reference sequence). V was cut by 4 bases and J by 10 bases, with 17 bases left in between. CDR3 nucleotide sequence: TGTGCCAGCAGCTCGTCAACCATCGCAGGCTCACCCCTCCACTTT. Amino acid sequence: CASSSSTIAGSPLHF.

This clonotype occurred a few times. The chain carries TRBV12-5 and TRBJ1-4, with D possibly matching TRBD1 (5 bases). V lost 5 bases to trimming and J lost 8 bases, with 12 bases between them. Germline V lookup: CDR1 LGHNT, CDR2 FRNRAP. CDR3 size: 13 residues. CDR3 DNA: TGTGCTAGTGGTGTATCAGGGTTCGAAAAACTGTTTTTT. Amino acids: CASGVSGFEKLFF.

This clonotype was picked up a small number of times. A much larger clone differs by one base, so this may be a read error. The gene calls are TRBV11-2 and TRBJ2-3; tentative D call: TRBD2 (5 bases). The germline V gene encodes CDR1 SGHAT and CDR2 FQNNGV. There are 15 residues in the CDR3. V was cut by 5 bases and J by 0 bases, with 12 bases left in between. CDR3 coding DNA: TGTGCCAGCAGCGCTCTAGGCGGGAGCACAGATACGCAGTATTTT. This encodes CASSALGGSTDTQYF.

The chain recombines TRBV20-1 with TRBJ2-3, with 7 bases lining up with TRBD1. Trimming removed 6 bases from V and 0 bases from J; junction bases left unmatched: 6. From germline, CDR1 is DFQATT and CDR2 SNEGSKA (reference sequence). CDR3 size: 14 residues. The CDR3 DNA follows: TGCAGTGCGGGAAGGGGGCCGAGCACAGATACGCAGTATTTT. As protein: CSAGRGPSTDTQYF.

The rearrangement links TRBV3-1 to TRBJ2-1; D call uncertain. The J call is doubtful: the DNA matches TRBJ2-7 better. Germline CDR1 is LGHDT and CDR2 is YNNKEL (reference sequence). This CDR3 comprises 17 residues. For the CDR3, the DNA is TGTGCCAGCAGCCAAGATCAGAGAGACCGCTCCTACAATGAGCAGTACTTC. The encoded protein is CASSQDQRDRSYNEQYF.

The J gene is TRBJ1-5, the V gene TRBV20-1, with 9 bases aligning to TRBD1. V gave up 6 bases and J gave up 0 bases; unmatched junction bases: 9. Germline V lookup: CDR1 DFQATT, CDR2 SNEGSKA (reference sequence). The CDR3 covers 16 residues. The CDR3 region has the DNA TGCAGTGCCGGTTGGACAGGGGCCTATAGCAATCAGCCCCAGCATTTT. Translation: CSAGWTGAYSNQPQHF.

Ten or more counts support this clonotype. The chain couples TRBV6-5 to TRBJ2-7; 12 bases are a match to TRBD2. CDR1 MNHEY and CDR2 SVGAGI come from the germline V gene. The CDR3 covers 14 residues. Unmatched junction bases numbered 0, after V lost 6 bases and J lost 0 bases. In DNA form, the CDR3 reads TGTGCCAGCAGGACTAGCGGGGGCTCCTACGAGCAGTACTTC. It codes for CASRTSGGSYEQYF.

The genes are TRBV4-2 and TRBJ2-2; the D is unclear. CDR3 length: 16 residues. Trimming removed 6 bases at V and 10 bases at J, with 24 bases between. Germline V gene data show CDR1 as LGHNA and CDR2 as YNFKEQ. The CDR3 reads CASRHTSDASTLELFF. The CDR3 DNA reads as TGTGCCAGCAGACATACCAGCGATGCTTCAACACTGGAGCTGTTTTTT.

The table lists this clonotype with a few counts. The CDR3 DNA is TGTGCCAGCAGTTGGCCCTTCAGCGGGGGCACAGATACGCAGTATTTT. This encodes CASSWPFSGGTDTQYF. The chain has TRBV28 and TRBJ2-3; 7 nucleotides align to TRBD2. The CDR3 extends over 16 amino acids. Per germline, CDR1 MDHEN and CDR2 SYDVKM. V was clipped by 4 bases and J by 1 base; unmatched bases: 8. Together with reference TRBV28 and TRBJ2-3, the CDR3 gives the full variable domain: DVKVTQSSRYLVKRTGEKVFLECVQDMDHENMFWYRQDPGLGLRLIYFSYDVKMKEKGDIPEGYSVSREKKERFSLILESASTNQTSMYLCASSWPFSGGTDTQYFGPGTRLTVL.

The chain employs TRBV6-5 and TRBJ1-2; 8 nucleotides agree with TRBD1. Germline V gene sequence: CDR1 MNHEY, CDR2 SVGAGI. The CDR3 runs 14 residues. With 5 bases clipped from V and 5 bases from J, the junction kept 7 bases outside the gene matches. For the CDR3, the DNA is TGTGCCAGCAGTATCAGACAGGGGAGGTATGGCTACACCTTC. This gives the protein CASSIRQGRYGYTF.

The chain couples TRBV7-3 to TRBJ2-1, with 9 bases matching TRBD2. There are 16 residues in the CDR3. The germline V gene encodes CDR1 SGHTA and CDR2 FQGTGA. V was clipped by 2 bases and J by 4 bases; unmatched bases: 6. The DNA for the CDR3 is TGTGCCAGCAGCTTAGTCAGGACTAGCGTGTACAATGAGCAGTTCTTC. It yields the protein CASSLVRTSVYNEQFF.